These T cell receptor beta chains were read from a single sample in a study of post-analysis software for immune sequencing data. TCRdb re-analysed the PCR reads in MiXCR, keeping a single row per CDR3 protein. The sample lists around 400,000 distinct CDR3 sequences; 30% to 45% were seen once. Material: blood. The receptors come from a girl aged 10 to 17 with multiple sclerosis. The CDR3 runs from the conserved cysteine through the conserved F or W. A D gene is named only where the DNA matches it firmly. Where a row states a size, it is once, few, many or the class of an expanded clone; other rows omit it.

CDR3 protein: CSARDERVDTQYF
CDR3 DNA: TGCAGTGCTAGAGATGAGAGAGTAGATACGCAGTATTTT
CDR3 length: 13
V gene: TRBV20-1
D gene: NA
J gene: TRBJ2-3
clone size: once

CDR3 protein: CSASETVNTEAFF
CDR3 DNA: TGCAGTGCTAGTGAGACGGTGAACACTGAAGCTTTCTTT
CDR3 length: 13
V gene: TRBV20-1
D gene: NA
J gene: TRBJ1-1
clone size: NA

CDR3 protein: CATSPSGTGVQETQYF
CDR3 DNA: TGTGCCACCAGCCCCTCCGGGACAGGGGTCCAAGAGACCCAGTACTTC
CDR3 length: 16
V gene: TRBV15
D gene: TRBD1
J gene: TRBJ2-5
clone size: few

CDR3 protein: CASSDSRTGEQFF
CDR3 DNA: TGTGCCAGCAGTGACTCTCGGACAGGGGAGCAGTTCTTC
CDR3 length: 13
V gene: TRBV6-4
D gene: TRBD1
J gene: TRBJ2-1
clone size: many

CDR3 protein: CASSVLIPTKTQYF
CDR3 DNA: TGTGCCAGCAGCGTACTGATCCCGACAAAGACCCAGTACTTC
CDR3 length: 14
V gene: TRBV5-5
D gene: NA
J gene: TRBJ2-5
clone size: few

CDR3 protein: CASSLQGTLIPGEQYF
CDR3 DNA: TGTGCCAGCAGCTTACAGGGGACTCTGATCCCCGGGGAGCAGTACTTC
CDR3 length: 16
V gene: TRBV7-3
D gene: NA
J gene: TRBJ2-7
clone size: few

CDR3 protein: CASSYGMYEQYF
CDR3 DNA: TGTGCCAGCAGTTACGGGATGTACGAGCAGTACTTC
CDR3 length: 12
V gene: TRBV6-2/TRBV6-3
D gene: NA
J gene: TRBJ2-7
clone size: few

CDR3 protein: CASSIHSPVGGNEKLFF
CDR3 DNA: TGTGCCAGCAGTATCCACTCTCCTGTTGGGGGTAATGAAAAACTGTTTTTT
CDR3 length: 17
V gene: TRBV12-3/TRBV12-4
D gene: NA
J gene: TRBJ1-4
clone size: few

CDR3 protein: CASSPPGLGAGTDTQYF
CDR3 DNA: TGTGCCAGCAGTCCACCGGGACTAGGGGCGGGTACAGATACGCAGTATTTT
CDR3 length: 17
V gene: TRBV6-1
D gene: TRBD2
J gene: TRBJ2-3
clone size: few

CDR3 protein: CASSQRVQVDTDTQYF
CDR3 DNA: TGCGCCAGCAGCCAAAGGGTCCAGGTAGACACAGATACGCAGTATTTT
CDR3 length: 16
V gene: TRBV4-1
D gene: NA
J gene: TRBJ2-3
clone size: few

CDR3 protein: CASSLSGGGNTEAFF
CDR3 DNA: TGCGCCAGCAGCTTGTCGGGCGGTGGGAACACTGAAGCTTTCTTT
CDR3 length: 15
V gene: TRBV5-1
D gene: NA
J gene: TRBJ1-1
clone size: NA

CDR3 protein: CASSSYANDLAQYF
CDR3 DNA: TGTGCCAGCAGCTCCTACGCCAACGACCTTGCGCAGTATTTT
CDR3 length: 14
V gene: TRBV7-2
D gene: NA
J gene: TRBJ2-3
clone size: few

CDR3 protein: CSVESTANYEQYF
CDR3 DNA: TGCAGCGTTGAGTCGACAGCAAACTACGAGCAGTACTTC
CDR3 length: 13
V gene: TRBV29-1
D gene: NA
J gene: TRBJ2-7
clone size: NA

CDR3 protein: CAISGYMGSYNEQFF
CDR3 DNA: TGTGCCATCAGTGGATACATGGGCTCCTACAATGAGCAGTTCTTC
CDR3 length: 15
V gene: TRBV10-3
D gene: NA
J gene: TRBJ2-1
clone size: NA

CDR3 protein: CASSQRTRGRERTEAFF
CDR3 DNA: TGCGCCAGCAGCCAAAGGACGAGGGGCCGTGAAAGAACTGAAGCTTTCTTT
CDR3 length: 17
V gene: TRBV4-1
D gene: NA
J gene: TRBJ1-1
clone size: few

CDR3 protein: CASSQVGLSKEQYF
CDR3 DNA: TGCGCCAGCAGCCAAGTGGGCCTCTCTAAGGAGCAGTACTTC
CDR3 length: 14
V gene: TRBV4-1
D gene: NA
J gene: TRBJ2-7
clone size: NA

CDR3 protein: CASRRQGSYNEQFF
CDR3 DNA: TGTGCCAGCAGGCGCCAGGGGTCCTACAATGAGCAGTTCTTC
CDR3 length: 14
V gene: TRBV12-3/TRBV12-4
D gene: NA
J gene: TRBJ2-1
clone size: NA

CDR3 protein: CASSQRGIVGETQYF
CDR3 DNA: TGTGCCAGCAGCCAGCGGGGCATCGTCGGAGAGACCCAGTACTTC
CDR3 length: 15
V gene: TRBV5-6
D gene: TRBD2
J gene: TRBJ2-5
clone size: NA

CDR3 protein: CASSHLMPGGFLNTGELFF
CDR3 DNA: TGTGCCAGCAGCCACCTCATGCCAGGGGGTTTCTTGAACACCGGGGAGCTGTTTTTT
CDR3 length: 19
V gene: TRBV3-1
D gene: TRBD1
J gene: TRBJ2-2
clone size: NA

CDR3 protein: CARTKDRANYGYTF
CDR3 DNA: TGTGCCAGGACGAAAGACCGAGCTAACTATGGCTACACCTTC
CDR3 length: 14
V gene: TRBV2
D gene: NA
J gene: TRBJ1-2
clone size: NA

CDR3 protein: CAISLTGTGKETQYF
CDR3 DNA: TGTGCCATCAGTCTGACCGGGACAGGCAAAGAGACCCAGTACTTC
CDR3 length: 15
V gene: TRBV10-3
D gene: TRBD1
J gene: TRBJ2-5
clone size: few

CDR3 protein: CASSPPGVGEKLFF
CDR3 DNA: TGTGCCAGCAGTCCACCGGGGGTGGGAGAAAAACTGTTTTTT
CDR3 length: 14
V gene: TRBV6-5
D gene: NA
J gene: TRBJ1-4
clone size: few

CDR3 protein: CASSPGTGVAEQYF
CDR3 DNA: TGTGCCAGCAGCCCCGGGACAGGGGTCGCCGAGCAGTACTTC
CDR3 length: 14
V gene: TRBV7-6
D gene: TRBD1
J gene: TRBJ2-7
clone size: NA

CDR3 protein: CASSQPRASGVETQYF
CDR3 DNA: TGTGCCAGCAGCCAACCCCGGGCTAGCGGGGTGGAGACCCAGTACTTC
CDR3 length: 16
V gene: TRBV4-2
D gene: TRBD2
J gene: TRBJ2-5
clone size: NA

CDR3 protein: CASSPTSGGGYNEQFF
CDR3 DNA: TGTGCCAGCAGCCCAACTAGCGGGGGGGGTTACAATGAGCAGTTCTTC
CDR3 length: 16
V gene: TRBV7-3
D gene: TRBD2
J gene: TRBJ2-1
clone size: NA

CDR3 protein: CASSLGAYGSSTGELFF
CDR3 DNA: TGTGCCAGCAGTTTAGGGGCCTACGGATCGTCCACCGGGGAGCTGTTTTTT
CDR3 length: 17
V gene: TRBV12-3/TRBV12-4
D gene: NA
J gene: TRBJ2-2
clone size: NA